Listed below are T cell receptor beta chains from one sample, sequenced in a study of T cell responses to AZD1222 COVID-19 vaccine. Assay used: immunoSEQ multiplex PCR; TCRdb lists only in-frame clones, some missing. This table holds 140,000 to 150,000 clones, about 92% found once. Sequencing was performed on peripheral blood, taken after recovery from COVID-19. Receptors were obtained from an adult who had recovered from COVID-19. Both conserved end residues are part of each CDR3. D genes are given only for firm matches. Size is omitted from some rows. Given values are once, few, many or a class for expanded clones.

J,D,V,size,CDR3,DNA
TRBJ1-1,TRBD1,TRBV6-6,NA,CASSWATGGGNTEAFF,TGTGCCAGCAGTTGGGCCACAGGGGGAGGTAACACTGAAGCTTTCTTT
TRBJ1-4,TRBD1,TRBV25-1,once,CASSDWDRGPEKLFF,TGTGCCAGCAGTGACTGGGACAGGGGGCCTGAAAAACTGTTTTTT
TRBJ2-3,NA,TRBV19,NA,CASMDGRFTDTQYF,TGTGCCAGTATGGACGGGCGCTTCACAGATACGCAGTATTTT
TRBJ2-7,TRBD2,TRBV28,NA,CASSLTGLAAYEQYF,TGTGCCAGCAGTTTAACGGGACTAGCGGCATACGAGCAGTACTTC
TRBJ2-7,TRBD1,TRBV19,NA,CASSQGQGTEQYF,TGTGCCAGTAGCCAAGGACAGGGAACCGAGCAGTACTTC
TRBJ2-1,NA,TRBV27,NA,CASSLFGESYEQFF,TGTGCCAGCAGTTTATTTGGGGAGTCCTATGAGCAGTTCTTC
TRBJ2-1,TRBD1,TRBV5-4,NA,CASSLGQGAVLGEQFF,TGTGCCAGCAGCCTCGGACAGGGGGCAGTTCTCGGTGAGCAGTTCTTC
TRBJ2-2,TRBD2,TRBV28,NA,CASSSWTSGISGELFF,TGTGCCAGCAGTTCCTGGACTAGCGGGATTAGCGGGGAGCTGTTTTTT
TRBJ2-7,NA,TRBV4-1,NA,CASSHGERGLYEQYF,TGCGCCAGCAGCCATGGGGAACGGGGCCTCTACGAGCAGTACTTC
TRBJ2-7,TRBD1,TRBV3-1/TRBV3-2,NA,CASSHWTRTGSYEQYF,TGTGCCAGCAGCCATTGGACGAGGACAGGGTCCTACGAGCAGTACTTC
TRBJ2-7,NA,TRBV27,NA,CASSLSGTATYEQYF,TGTGCCAGCAGTTTATCCGGGACGGCTACCTACGAGCAGTACTTC
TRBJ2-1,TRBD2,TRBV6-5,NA,CASWAAGGYEQFF,TGTGCCAGCTGGGCGGCGGGAGGGTATGAGCAGTTCTTC
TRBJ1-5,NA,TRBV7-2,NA,CASSSQLDSNQPQHF,TGTGCCAGCAGCTCCCAGTTAGATAGCAATCAGCCCCAGCATTTT
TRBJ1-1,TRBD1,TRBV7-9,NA,CASSLDRGDTEAFF,TGTGCCAGCAGCTTAGACAGGGGGGACACTGAAGCTTTCTTT
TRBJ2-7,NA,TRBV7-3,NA,CASEGTGPYEQYF,TGTGCCAGCGAAGGTACAGGTCCGTACGAGCAGTACTTC
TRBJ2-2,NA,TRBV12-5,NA,CASGLAGSNTGELFF,TGTGCTAGTGGTTTGGCAGGGTCGAACACCGGGGAGCTGTTTTTT
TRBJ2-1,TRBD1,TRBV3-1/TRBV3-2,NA,CASSPWTGGYYNEQFF,TGTGCCAGCAGCCCTTGGACAGGGGGTTACTACAATGAGCAGTTCTTC
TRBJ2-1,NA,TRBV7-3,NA,CASSPGHRSYNEQFF,TGTGCCAGCAGCCCTGGACACAGATCCTACAATGAGCAGTTCTTC
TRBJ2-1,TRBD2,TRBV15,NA,CATSRGEGLGNEQFF,TGTGCCACCAGCAGAGGGGAGGGCCTGGGCAATGAGCAGTTCTTC
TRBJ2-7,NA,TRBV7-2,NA,CASSRTNSYEQYF,TGTGCCAGCAGCCGGACTAACTCCTACGAGCAGTACTTC
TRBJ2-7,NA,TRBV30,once,CACSTDYEQYF,TGTGCCTGCTCAACGGACTACGAGCAGTACTTC
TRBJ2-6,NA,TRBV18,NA,CASSQRHQSSGANVLTF,TGTGCCAGCTCACAAAGACACCAAAGCTCTGGGGCCAACGTCCTGACTTTC
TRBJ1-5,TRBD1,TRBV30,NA,CAWARDSLKQPQHF,TGTGCCTGGGCCCGGGACAGTCTTAAACAGCCCCAGCATTTT
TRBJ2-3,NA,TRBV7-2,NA,CASSLGRGRVFPDTQYF,TGTGCCAGCAGCTTAGGGCGAGGCAGGGTATTTCCAGATACGCAGTATTTT
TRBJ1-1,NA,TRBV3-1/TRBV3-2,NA,CASSAGTEAFF,TGTGCCAGCAGCGCAGGGACAGAAGCTTTCTTT
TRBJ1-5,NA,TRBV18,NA,CASSLNSNQPQHF,TGTGCCAGCTCACTTAATAGCAATCAGCCCCAGCATTTT
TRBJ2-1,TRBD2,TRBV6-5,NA,CASSYSASGANEQFF,TGTGCCAGCAGTTACTCGGCTAGCGGTGCCAATGAGCAGTTCTTC
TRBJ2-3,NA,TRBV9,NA,CASSVVGGSGADTQYF,TGTGCCAGCAGCGTAGTAGGAGGGAGTGGGGCAGATACGCAGTATTTT
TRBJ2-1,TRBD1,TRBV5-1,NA,CASSLRGTGGINEQFF,TGCGCCAGCAGCTTGCGTGGGACAGGGGGAATCAATGAGCAGTTCTTC
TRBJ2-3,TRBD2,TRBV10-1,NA,CASSALGAGTDTQYF,TGCGCCAGCAGTGCCCTAGGAGCGGGGACAGATACGCAGTATTTT
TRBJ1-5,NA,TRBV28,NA,CASSSGALSNQPQHF,TGTGCCAGCAGTTCAGGGGCCCTGAGCAATCAGCCCCAGCATTTT
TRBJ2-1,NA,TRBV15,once,CATSSQTLPANNEQFF,TGTGCCACCAGCTCTCAGACTTTACCGGCTAACAATGAGCAGTTCTTC
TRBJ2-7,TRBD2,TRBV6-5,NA,CASSWLRTSGTEQYF,TGTGCCAGCAGTTGGCTGCGGACTAGTGGGACCGAGCAGTACTTC
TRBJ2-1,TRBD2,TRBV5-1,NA,CASSLSSGGYNEQFF,TGCGCCAGCAGCTTGTCCAGCGGGGGCTACAATGAGCAGTTCTTC
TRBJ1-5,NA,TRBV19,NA,CASSLKGMQPQHF,TGTGCCAGTAGCCTGAAGGGTATGCAGCCCCAGCATTTT
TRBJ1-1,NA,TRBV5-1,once,CASSPGTPEAFF,TGCGCCAGCAGCCCCGGGACCCCCGAAGCTTTCTTT
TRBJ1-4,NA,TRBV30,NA,CAWSQRYNEKLFF,TGTGCCTGGAGCCAGAGGTATAATGAAAAACTGTTTTTT
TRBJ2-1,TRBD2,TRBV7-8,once,CASSHSSGSRNEQFF,TGTGCCAGCAGCCATAGTAGCGGGAGTCGGAATGAGCAGTTCTTC
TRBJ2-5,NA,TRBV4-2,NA,CASSQAFGSGTKETQYF,TGTGCCAGCAGCCAAGCCTTCGGGTCGGGAACAAAGGAGACCCAGTACTTC
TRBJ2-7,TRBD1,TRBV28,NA,CASSLTGPGGEQYF,TGTGCCAGCAGTCTGACAGGCCCAGGGGGCGAGCAGTACTTC
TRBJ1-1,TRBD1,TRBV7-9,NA,CASSFTGATNTEAFF,TGTGCCAGCAGCTTCACAGGGGCGACGAACACTGAAGCTTTCTTT
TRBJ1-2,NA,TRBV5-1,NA,CASSESGVEYGYTF,TGCGCCAGCAGCGAGTCAGGAGTTGAGTATGGCTACACCTTC
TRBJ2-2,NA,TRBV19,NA,CASSIPAKKGPGELFF,TGTGCCAGTAGTATCCCAGCAAAAAAAGGTCCCGGGGAGCTGTTTTTT
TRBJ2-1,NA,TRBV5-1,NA,CASSLEFSYNEQFF,TGCGCCAGCAGCTTAGAATTCTCCTACAATGAGCAGTTCTTC
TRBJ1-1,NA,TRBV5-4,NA,CASSLFKGSVMNTEAFF,TGTGCCAGCAGCTTGTTTAAGGGATCAGTCATGAACACTGAAGCTTTCTTT
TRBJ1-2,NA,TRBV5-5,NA,CASSLKGVDYGYTF,TGTGCCAGCAGCTTGAAAGGAGTGGACTATGGCTACACCTTC
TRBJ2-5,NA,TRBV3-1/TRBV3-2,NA,CASSQRRLLRETQYF,TGTGCCAGCAGCCAAAGGCGGCTACTCCGGGAGACCCAGTACTTC
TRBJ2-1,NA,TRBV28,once,CASSSTPPWDAQFF,TGTGCCAGCAGTTCCACCCCCCCGTGGGATGCGCAGTTCTTC
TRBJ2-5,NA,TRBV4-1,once,CASSQKPPAAQETQYF,TGCGCCAGCAGCCAAAAGCCTCCGGCGGCCCAAGAGACCCAGTACTTC
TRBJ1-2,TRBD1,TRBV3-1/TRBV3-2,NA,CASSHDTGVHGYTF,TGTGCCAGCAGCCATGACACAGGGGTGCATGGCTACACCTTC
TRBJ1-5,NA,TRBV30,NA,CAWSRAGWYSNQPQHF,TGTGCCTGGAGTCGGGCAGGGTGGTACAGCAATCAGCCCCAGCATTTT
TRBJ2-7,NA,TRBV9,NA,CASSVAGTSYEQYF,TGTGCCAGCAGCGTAGCCGGGACAAGCTACGAGCAGTACTTC
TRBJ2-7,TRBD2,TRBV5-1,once,CASSLRLAGGYEQYF,TGCGCCAGCAGCTTGCGGCTAGCGGGAGGCTACGAGCAGTACTTC
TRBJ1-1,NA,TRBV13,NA,CASSLGPAFF,TGTGCCAGCAGCTTAGGGCCAGCTTTCTTT
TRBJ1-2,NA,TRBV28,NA,CASSFHSATGRGYTF,TGTGCCAGCAGTTTTCATTCCGCAACAGGGAGAGGCTACACCTTC